The rows below give T cell receptor beta chains drawn from one sample of a study of blood T cell repertoires in COVID-19. Using immunoSEQ multiplex PCR, the repertoire was profiled, and TCRdb retains in-frame clones only, with some absent. The sample yields 170,000 or so clones, around 87% seen once. Sequencing was carried out using peripheral blood. The receptors stem from a man aged 35 to 55 with active or convalescent COVID-19. Both conserved end residues are part of each CDR3. Each record gives: V gene, J gene, CDR3 length, D gene, CDR3 DNA, CDR3 protein. A D gene is named only where the DNA matches it firmly.

v_gene: TRBV5-1; j_gene: TRBJ1-4; len: 14; d_gene: TRBD1; CDR3nt: TGCGCCAGCAGCTTGAGTGGGACAGATGAAAAACTGTTTTTT; CDR3aa: CASSLSGTDEKLFF
v_gene: TRBV18; j_gene: TRBJ1-6; len: 16; d_gene: NA; CDR3nt: TGTGCCAGCTCACCGGAGGGGAGAAGGTATAATTCACCCCTCCACTTT; CDR3aa: CASSPEGRRYNSPLHF
v_gene: TRBV10-2; j_gene: TRBJ1-2; len: 13; d_gene: TRBD1; CDR3nt: TGCGCCAGCAGCGGGGACAGCAGCTATGGCTACACCTTC; CDR3aa: CASSGDSSYGYTF
v_gene: TRBV11-3; j_gene: TRBJ1-1; len: 14; d_gene: NA; CDR3nt: TGTGCCAGCAGCTTAGCCAGGGGAGTCACTGAAGCTTTCTTT; CDR3aa: CASSLARGVTEAFF
v_gene: TRBV5-8; j_gene: TRBJ2-5; len: 18; d_gene: TRBD1; CDR3nt: TGTGCCAGCAGCTTGTTATCCCAGGGCAGGGGGCGCCGGGAGACCCAGTACTTC; CDR3aa: CASSLLSQGRGRRETQYF
v_gene: TRBV10-3; j_gene: TRBJ1-5; len: 13; d_gene: TRBD1; CDR3nt: TGTGCCTCAGGGGGAAGAGAGGATCAGCCCCAGCATTTT; CDR3aa: CASGGREDQPQHF
v_gene: TRBV30; j_gene: TRBJ2-1; len: 16; d_gene: NA; CDR3nt: TGTGCCTGGAGTGCCTCGCGGGACTTCTTATACAATGAGCAGTTCTTC; CDR3aa: CAWSASRDFLYNEQFF
v_gene: TRBV9; j_gene: TRBJ1-6; len: 13; d_gene: NA; CDR3nt: TGTGCCAGCTCCCCAGGGGAGGGGTCACCCCTCCACTTT; CDR3aa: CASSPGEGSPLHF
v_gene: TRBV6-5; j_gene: TRBJ2-7; len: 14; d_gene: NA; CDR3nt: TGTGCCAGCAGTTCCCCGACAAGGCCCTACGAGCAGTACTTC; CDR3aa: CASSSPTRPYEQYF
v_gene: TRBV7-9; j_gene: TRBJ2-1; len: 17; d_gene: TRBD1; CDR3nt: TGTGCCAGCAGCCCTGAGGTAGGGGGCCCCTCCTACAATGAGCAGTTCTTC; CDR3aa: CASSPEVGGPSYNEQFF
v_gene: TRBV19; j_gene: TRBJ2-1; len: 14; d_gene: NA; CDR3nt: TGTGCCAGTACCCCTCAGGGTACCTACAATGAGCAGTTCTTC; CDR3aa: CASTPQGTYNEQFF
v_gene: TRBV2; j_gene: TRBJ2-2; len: 15; d_gene: TRBD2; CDR3nt: TGTGCCAGCAAGACTAGCGGTGCGAACACCGGGGAGCTGTTTTTT; CDR3aa: CASKTSGANTGELFF
v_gene: TRBV18; j_gene: TRBJ1-3; len: 17; d_gene: TRBD1; CDR3nt: TGTGCCAGCTCAGTAGCAAGGGGACAGGGAACCCGAAACACCATATATTTT; CDR3aa: CASSVARGQGTRNTIYF